The next 5 T cell receptor beta chains were all read from a single sample in a study of blood T cell repertoires in COVID-19. Libraries were prepared by immunoSEQ multiplex PCR; TCRdb keeps only in-frame clonotypes and omits some of them. Of some 300,000 clones in the sample, about nine tenths were seen once. Sequenced sample: peripheral blood. The receptors here all came from a woman in her 30s who had recovered from COVID-19.

CDR3: CASSPGTGLYEQYF. The CDR3 bases are TGTGCCAGCTCACCAGGGACAGGCCTCTACGAGCAGTACTTC. V and J are TRBV18 and TRBJ2-7, with 8 bases lining up with TRBD1. V was clipped by 2 bases and J by 3 bases; unmatched bases: 3. Germline loops: CDR1 KGHSH, CDR2 LQKENI. There are 14 residues in the CDR3.

This chain joins TRBV10-3 and TRBJ1-4, with TRBD1 matching 8 bases. This CDR3 is built from 15 residues. Trimming removed 10 bases from V and 2 bases from J; junction bases left unmatched: 9. CDR1 is ENHRY, CDR2 SYGVKD, per germline. The CDR3 DNA reads as TGTGCCACCGGACAGGGAACTACTACTAATGAAAAACTGTTTTTT. Its protein is CATGQGTTTNEKLFF.

The chain recombines TRBV15 with TRBJ2-3, with D possibly TRBD2 on 6 matching bases. The V end lost 3 bases, the J end lost 4 bases, and 11 bases lay between the germline ends. Germline assignment: CDR1 LNHNV and CDR2 YYDKDF (reference sequence). The CDR3 extends over 14 amino acids. CDR3 coding DNA: TGTGCCACCAGCAGGACGGGGAGGTCAGATACGCAGTATTTT. This encodes CATSRTGRSDTQYF.

This clone has only a few counts. The V gene is TRBV6-6, the J gene TRBJ1-2, with D uncertain. With 4 bases removed from V and 8 bases from J, the gap between germline ends came to 14 bases. Germline V lookup: CDR1 MNHNY, CDR2 SVGAGI (reference sequence). The CDR3 runs 13 residues. The CDR3 reads CASSSGPTGGYTF. In DNA form, the CDR3 reads TGTGCCAGCAGTTCCGGCCCTACGGGGGGCTACACCTTC.

The V and J genes are TRBV19 and TRBJ2-1; possible D gene TRBD2, 7 bases. CDR1 LNHDA and CDR2 SQIVND come from the germline V gene (reference sequence). Trimming shortened V by 0 bases and J by 3 bases, and 15 bases separated the two germline ends. The CDR3 spans 17 residues. DNA of the CDR3: TGTGCCAGTAGTATAGATGGAGGGGGGGGCATCTACAATGAGCAGTTCTTC. Its protein product is CASSIDGGGGIYNEQFF. The complete variable domain, with remaining parts taken from reference TRBV19 and TRBJ2-1, reads DGGITQSPKYLFRKEGQNVTLSCEQNLNHDAMYWYRQDPGQGLRLIYYSQIVNDFQKGDIAEGYSVSREKKESFPLTVTSAQKNPTAFYLCASSIDGGGGIYNEQFFGPGTRLTVL.